Listed here are 28 T cell receptor beta chains from one sample, sequenced in a study of post-analysis software for immune sequencing data. Regarding the study as a whole: Comparison of patients with controls showed roughly five TRBV segments more frequent in patients, TRBV5-6, TRBV5-1 and TRBV20-1 among them.

No antigen has been assigned to these receptors. Presence of unique molecular identifiers characterized the TCR beta cDNA libraries. TCRdb independently ran MiXCR on the PCR reads; one entry per CDR3 protein. The sample includes some 800,000 distinct CDR3 sequences, about 43% of them seen just once. Sequenced material: blood. The receptors shown here come from a girl between 10 and 17 years old with multiple sclerosis.

The CDR3 protein is CSAGGRRDAYNEQFF. The CDR3 DNA reads TGCAGTGCTGGTGGACGGAGAGATGCCTACAATGAGCAGTTCTTC. The gene calls are TRBV20-1 and TRBJ2-1; no reliable D call. V lost 5 bases to trimming and J lost 2 bases, with 16 bases between them. This CDR3 is 15 amino acids long. Germline-derived CDR1 and CDR2 are DFQATT and SNEGSKA (reference sequence).

The chain uses TRBV27 and TRBJ2-3; D unclear. Germline V gene lookup returns CDR1 MNHEY and CDR2 SMNVEV (reference sequence). V lost 0 bases to trimming and J lost 2 bases, with 9 bases between them. CDR3 length: 15 residues. CDR3 nucleotides: TGTGCCAGCAGTTTATCCCCCAGTATCACAGATACGCAGTATTTT. Encoded protein: CASSLSPSITDTQYF.

The rearrangement uses TRBV5-6 and TRBJ2-1; 10 bases agree with TRBD1. The CDR3 length is 13 residues. The V and J ends lost 2 bases and 9 bases, in that order; junction bases with no gene match: 2. Germline V lookup: CDR1 SGHDT, CDR2 YYEEEE. CDR3 amino acids: CASSFWTGGEQFF. Here the CDR3 DNA reads TGTGCCAGCAGCTTTTGGACAGGGGGTGAGCAGTTCTTC.

Only a few counts were recorded for this clonotype. The genes are TRBV10-3 and TRBJ2-3; TRBD2 is a possible D gene (5 bases). CDR3 length: 13 amino acids. Trimming cost V 7 bases and J 5 bases, with 13 bases left between them. Germline V lookup: CDR1 ENHRY, CDR2 SYGVKD. In nucleotides, the CDR3 is TGTGCCATCAAGAGACGGGAAGGAGATACGCAGTATTTT. Translation gives CAIKRREGDTQYF.

This clonotype was detected a few times. This chain connects TRBV15 to TRBJ2-3, with D unclear. CDR1 is LNHNV and CDR2 is YYDKDF in the germline V gene (reference sequence). This CDR3 is 15 amino acids long. Trimming removed 4 bases at V and 2 bases at J, with 13 bases between. This CDR3 reads CATSIGDSNTDTQYF. In nucleotides, the CDR3 is TGTGCCACCAGCATTGGAGACTCGAACACAGATACGCAGTATTTT.

The V call is TRBV15, the J call TRBJ1-2, with D unclear. Germline loops: CDR1 LNHNV, CDR2 YYDKDF (reference sequence). This CDR3 spans 15 amino acids. The V end was cut by 0 bases, the J end by 2 bases, with 10 bases between. This CDR3 is CATSRDRSPNYGYTF. In DNA, the CDR3 is TGTGCCACCAGCAGAGATCGATCCCCCAACTATGGCTACACCTTC. Supplemented by reference TRBV15 and TRBJ1-2, the full variable domain reads DAMVIQNPRYQVTQFGKPVTLSCSQTLNHNVMYWYQQKSSQAPKLLFHYYDKDFNNEADTPDNFQSRRPNTSFCFLDIRSPGLGDTAMYLCATSRDRSPNYGYTFGSGTRLTVV.

This rearrangement joins TRBV29-1 to TRBJ2-7; 7 bases align to TRBD1. CDR3 size: 12 residues. The germline V gene has CDR1 SQVTM and CDR2 ANQGSEA. The V segment lost 5 bases and the J segment 3 bases; nucleotides outside the gene matches: 4. CDR3 in DNA: TGCAGCGTTAAAGGGGGCGGCTACGAGCAGTACTTC. It specifies CSVKGGGYEQYF.

This clonotype has just a few counts. The CDR3 sequence is CASSYGSGRTWNTQYF. The CDR3 DNA reads TGTGCCAGCAGTTACGGGAGCGGGAGGACCTGGAATACGCAGTATTTT. V is TRBV6-6 and J is TRBJ2-3; 9 nucleotides match TRBD2. Trimming removed 2 bases from V and 7 bases from J; junction bases left unmatched: 10. Germline loops: CDR1 MNHNY, CDR2 SVGAGI (reference sequence). The CDR3 contains 16 residues.

This clonotype was detected a few times. The genes are TRBV27 and TRBJ1-2; the D gene is possibly TRBD1 (6 bases). The CDR3 is 13 amino acids. Trimming shortened V by 4 bases and J by 4 bases, and 10 bases separated the two germline ends. Germline lookup yields CDR1 MNHEY and CDR2 SMNVEV (reference sequence). The CDR3 nucleotides are TGTGCCAGCAGTTCGCGGACAGCCTATGGCTACACCTTC. As protein: CASSSRTAYGYTF.

This rearrangement joins TRBV12-3 or TRBV12-4 to TRBJ1-4, with D uncertain. V was cut by 3 bases and J by 3 bases, with 11 bases left in between. CDR3 length: 15 amino acids. As DNA, the CDR3 is TGTGCCAGCAGTTTCGGAGAGGAGGCTAATGAAAAACTGTTTTTT. It is translated as CASSFGEEANEKLFF.

This chain links TRBV12-3 or TRBV12-4 with TRBJ1-5, with a weak D call TRBD1 (6 bases). Trimming removed 3 bases from V and 6 bases from J, with 12 bases in between. CDR3 length: 14 amino acids. DNA for the CDR3: TGTGCCAGCAGTTTGGGCAGGGGTAGTCAGCCCCAGCATTTT. Its protein is CASSLGRGSQPQHF.

The sample holds a few counts of this clonotype. The V call is TRBV6-6, the J call TRBJ2-5, with D maybe TRBD2 (6 bases). CDR3 size: 16 residues. The germline V gene has CDR1 MNHNY and CDR2 SVGAGI (reference sequence). The ends were cut back, 0 bases at V and 5 bases at J, with 16 bases in the middle. Here the CDR3 reads CASSYSIASRGETQYF. The CDR3 DNA reads as TGTGCCAGCAGTTACTCGATAGCTAGTCGGGGGGAGACCCAGTACTTC.

This clonotype was counted many times. J is TRBJ2-5 and V is TRBV29-1, with D tentatively TRBD1 or TRBD2 (6 bases each). The V gene's germline CDR1 is SQVTM and CDR2 ANQGSEA. CDR3 length: 11 amino acids. V dropped 8 bases and J dropped 3 bases, with 10 bases sitting between them. The CDR3 spells CSLGGEETQYF. CDR3 sequence (DNA): TGCAGCCTGGGGGGCGAAGAGACCCAGTACTTC.

The rearrangement links TRBV20-1 to TRBJ2-3, with a tentative D call TRBD1 (6 bases). Trimming took 0 bases from V and 1 from J, leaving 11 bases between them. This CDR3 is 15 amino acids long. Germline V gene lookup returns CDR1 DFQATT and CDR2 SNEGSKA (reference sequence). The CDR3 protein is CSARDHRVGTDTQYF. CDR3 coding DNA: TGCAGTGCTAGAGACCACAGGGTTGGCACAGATACGCAGTATTTT.

This rearrangement joins TRBV2 to TRBJ2-3; TRBD2 might be the D (6 bases). The germline gives CDR1 SNHLY, CDR2 FYNNEI. This CDR3 has 17 amino acids. V was shortened by 4 bases and J by 4 bases, with 21 bases between the two germline ends. CDR3 loop: CASSGRGTPSPPDTQYF. CDR3 DNA sequence: TGTGCCAGCAGTGGTCGTGGGACTCCTTCCCCTCCAGATACGCAGTATTTT.

The J gene is TRBJ2-7, the V gene TRBV7-9; the match to TRBD1 covers 7 bases. The CDR3 runs 16 residues. Germline V gene data show CDR1 as SEHNR and CDR2 as FQNEAQ (reference sequence). Unmatched junction bases numbered 5, after V lost 0 bases and J lost 0 bases. The CDR3 region is CASSLAGTVSSYEQYF. CDR3 sequence (DNA): TGTGCCAGCAGCTTAGCCGGGACAGTCAGCTCCTACGAGCAGTACTTC.

The genes are TRBV20-1 and TRBJ2-1, with 9 bases lining up with TRBD2. Germline V gene lookup returns CDR1 DFQATT and CDR2 SNEGSKA (reference sequence). The length of the CDR3 is 17 residues. Germline trimming cut 0 bases from V and 6 bases from J; bases unmatched to any gene: 12. CDR3 bases: TGCAGTGCTAGAGATCACGGGCCAGCGGGAGGCATCAATGAGCAGTTCTTC. Translation gives CSARDHGPAGGINEQFF.

The chain carries TRBV6-5 and TRBJ2-5; D is undetermined. The J call may be incorrect, as the DNA end agrees better with TRBJ2-7. This CDR3 region has 13 residues. Germline-derived CDR1 and CDR2 are MNHEY and SVGAGI. The CDR3 sequence: CASSYSGHYEQYF. CDR3 sequence (DNA): TGTGCCAGCAGTTACTCAGGGCACTACGAGCAGTACTTC.

The J gene is TRBJ2-2, the V gene TRBV6-1, with 13 bases identical to TRBD2. The V segment lost 5 bases and the J segment 0 bases; nucleotides outside the gene matches: 12. This CDR3 spans 20 amino acids. The germline CDR1 and CDR2 sequences are MNHNS and SASEGT. CDR3 coding DNA: TGTGCCAGCAGTCCTACGCTCCCGGGACTAGCGGGGTCGAACACCGGGGAGCTGTTTTTT. This translates into CASSPTLPGLAGSNTGELFF.

This clonotype was detected only once. V is TRBV5-1 and J is TRBJ1-1; a possible D gene is TRBD1 (5 bases). The germline V gene has CDR1 SGHRS and CDR2 YFSETQ. V lost 2 bases and J lost 10, with 12 bases in between. The CDR3 runs 12 residues. CDR3 in DNA: TGCGCCAGCAGCTTTACAGGAGGGGTAGCTTTCTTT. This sequence encodes CASSFTGGVAFF.

The chain recombines TRBV20-1 with TRBJ2-5; 7 bases are a match to TRBD1. Germline V gene data show CDR1 as DFQATT and CDR2 as SNEGSKA (reference sequence). V dropped 6 bases and J dropped 10; count of bases not matched to a gene: 14. The CDR3 has 13 residues. The CDR3 loop is CSAPRDRKSDQYF. The CDR3 nucleotides read TGCAGTGCCCCCCGGGACAGAAAATCGGACCAGTACTTC.

The V call is TRBV12-3 or TRBV12-4, the J call TRBJ2-7; D is perhaps TRBD1 (6 bases). This CDR3 contains 13 residues. V was pared by 6 bases and J by 3 bases, with 12 bases between. DNA of the CDR3: TGTGCCAGCAGGCTGACAGGTTACTACGAGCAGTACTTC. This codes for CASRLTGYYEQYF.

This sequence joins TRBV7-2 and TRBJ1-2; D not resolved. CDR3 size: 14 residues. Germline loops: CDR1 SGHTA, CDR2 FQGNSA. V dropped 7 bases and J dropped 0 bases, with 12 bases sitting between them. CDR3 residues: CASNPNGANYGYTF. The CDR3 bases are TGTGCCAGCAACCCAAACGGGGCTAACTATGGCTACACCTTC.

The chain couples TRBV4-2 to TRBJ2-1, with TRBD2 as a possible D gene (5 bases). Germline V gene lookup returns CDR1 LGHNA and CDR2 YNFKEQ. The V and J ends lost 0 bases and 4 bases respectively, with 10 bases between them. The CDR3 has 15 amino acids. CDR3: CASSQEKRLYNEQFF. The CDR3 coding sequence is TGTGCCAGCAGCCAAGAGAAGCGGCTGTACAATGAGCAGTTCTTC.

This clonotype came up a few times. The CDR3 nucleotides are TGCAGCGTTTACACCGGCCCCTCCTACGAGCAGTACTTC. Translated, it gives CSVYTGPSYEQYF. The rearrangement uses TRBV29-1 and TRBJ2-7; D is unclear. V dropped 5 bases and J dropped 0 bases, with 11 bases sitting between them. CDR3 length equals 13 residues. Germline CDR1 SQVTM, CDR2 ANQGSEA.

This chain joins TRBV20-1 and TRBJ2-7; 7 bases are a match to TRBD1. CDR1 and CDR2 from the germline V gene are DFQATT and SNEGSKA (reference sequence). Trimming cost V 7 bases and J 2 bases; bases outside gene matches: 5. This CDR3 is built from 12 residues. Written as DNA, the CDR3 is TGCAGTGTCAGAAGGGGGCCCTACGAGCAGTACTTC. As protein: CSVRRGPYEQYF.

The chain carries TRBV6-1 and TRBJ2-1; D is possibly TRBD1 (6 bases). V lost 6 bases and J lost 9, with 18 bases in between. Germline V gene data show CDR1 as MNHNS and CDR2 as SASEGT. The CDR3 is 14 amino acids. The CDR3 DNA is TGTGCCAGCAGCCGGACTGAGGGGGTCGGTGAGCAGTTCTTC. This codes for CASSRTEGVGEQFF.

V and J are TRBV20-1 and TRBJ1-4; D unresolved. The V end was cut by 6 bases, the J end by 3 bases, with 20 bases between. CDR1 and CDR2 from the germline V gene are DFQATT and SNEGSKA (reference sequence). There are 16 residues in the CDR3. The CDR3 DNA sequence: TGCAGTGCACCCTGGCCATGGAGAGGCTCTAATGAAAAACTGTTTTTT. It encodes CSAPWPWRGSNEKLFF.